These 10 T cell receptor beta chains were sequenced from one sample in a study of cytomegalovirus exposure and HLA in healthy donors. With 60 Vbeta and 13 Jbeta primers, the PCR was carried out. Produced via immunoSEQ multiplex PCR; TCRdb's table is partial and in-frame only. The data hold about 200,000 clones, with approximately 86% observed a single time. Specimen: PBMCs. The receptors derive from a woman aged 25 to 39 in good health and CMV-seronegative.

The V and J genes are TRBV5-1 and TRBJ1-1, with D possibly matching TRBD1 (5 bases). The CDR3 spans 16 residues. Deletions cut 0 bases from V and 4 bases from J, with 16 bases between. Germline lookup yields CDR1 SGHRS and CDR2 YFSETQ. The CDR3 DNA follows: TGCGCCAGCAGCTTGGATAGGGGCGGCTCGGGCACTGAAGCTTTCTTT. Its translation is CASSLDRGGSGTEAFF.

This clone was counted only a few times. The V call is TRBV2, the J call TRBJ2-1, with TRBD2 identical over 7 bases. CDR3 length equals 15 residues. The V gene's germline CDR1 is SNHLY and CDR2 FYNNEI. V dropped 9 bases and J dropped 3; count of bases not matched to a gene: 11. CDR3: CASKKDAGDYNEQFF. The CDR3 DNA reads TGTGCCAGTAAAAAGGATGCGGGGGACTACAATGAGCAGTTCTTC.

J is TRBJ2-7 and V is TRBV5-4; 9 bases are shared with TRBD2. Germline V lookup: CDR1 SGHNT, CDR2 YYREEE (reference sequence). The V gene end was trimmed by 2 bases and the J gene end by 6 bases; junction bases not matched to a gene: 6. CDR3 size: 14 residues. The CDR3 DNA sequence: TGTGCCAGCAGCTTTAGGCGGGAGGGCGCCGAGCAGTACTTC. Protein sequence: CASSFRREGAEQYF.

This chain links TRBV4-2 with TRBJ2-1; the match to TRBD2 covers 16 bases. This CDR3 region has 18 residues. V lost 4 bases to trimming and J lost 4 bases; unmatched junction nucleotides: 7. Germline values: CDR1 LGHNA, CDR2 YNFKEQ. CDR3 DNA sequence: TGTGCCAGCAGCCTAGGGGGGACTAGCGGGGGGGTTTACAATGAGCAGTTCTTC. It yields the protein CASSLGGTSGGVYNEQFF.

This chain links TRBV13 with TRBJ2-7; no reliable D call. The V gene lost 0 bases and the J gene lost 1 base, with 7 bases spanning the gap. The CDR3 is made up of 14 amino acids. The germline V gene has CDR1 PRHDT and CDR2 FYEKMQ (reference sequence). The CDR3 loop reads CASSLGLQSYEQYF. CDR3 DNA: TGTGCCAGCAGCTTAGGCTTACAGTCCTACGAGCAGTACTTC. Supplemented by reference TRBV13 and TRBJ2-7, the full variable domain reads AAGVIQSPRHLIKEKRETATLKCYPIPRHDTVYWYQQGPGQDPQFLISFYEKMQSDKGSIPDRFSAQQFSDYHSELNMSSLELGDSALYFCASSLGLQSYEQYFGPGTRLTVT.

This chain connects TRBV19 to TRBJ2-5, with TRBD1 identical over 8 bases. Trimming at V came to 5 bases and at J to 2 bases, leaving 19 bases not matched to a gene. The CDR3 has 19 residues. Germline loops: CDR1 LNHDA, CDR2 SQIVND (reference sequence). The CDR3, as DNA: TGTGCCAGTAGTGTTGCTGTTCGGGACAGGAGATCACCTCAAGAGACCCAGTACTTC. Translation gives CASSVAVRDRRSPQETQYF.

The sample holds one count of this clone. This chain uses TRBV5-1 with TRBJ2-1; 9 bases fit TRBD1. This CDR3 has 17 residues. With V trimmed by 4 bases and J by 8 bases, 16 bases remained unmatched. Per the germline V gene, CDR1 is SGHRS and CDR2 is YFSETQ. The CDR3 is CASSTRGVGQGRDEQFF. For the CDR3, the DNA is TGCGCCAGCAGCACAAGAGGGGTAGGACAGGGGCGCGATGAGCAGTTCTTC.

The V and J genes are TRBV15 and TRBJ2-7; TRBD1 aligns across 9 bases. CDR3 length: 16 amino acids. Germline values: CDR1 LNHNV, CDR2 YYDKDF (reference sequence). Losses at the gene ends were 0 bases for V and 4 bases for J; bases not matched to a gene: 7. The CDR3, as DNA: TGTGCCACCAGCAGAGATATAGGACAGGGGAAATACGAGCAGTACTTC. Residues: CATSRDIGQGKYEQYF.

V usage is TRBV5-1 and J usage is TRBJ2-2; 7 bases fit TRBD1. This CDR3 has 15 amino acids. Germline CDR1 SGHRS, CDR2 YFSETQ. Trimming removed 5 bases from V and 7 bases from J; junction bases left unmatched: 11. The CDR3 region is CASRPTSQGDGELFF. The CDR3 DNA reads as TGCGCCAGCAGACCTACCTCCCAGGGGGACGGGGAGCTGTTTTTT.

The V and J genes are TRBV5-1 and TRBJ2-1; D possibly corresponds to TRBD2 (5 bases). The V end was cut by 6 bases, the J end by 4 bases, with 14 bases between. This CDR3 region has 14 residues. Germline CDR1 reads SGHRS; CDR2 reads YFSETQ. CDR3 DNA: TGCGCCAGCACCCTGAGCGGAGCGTACAATGAGCAGTTCTTC. It encodes CASTLSGAYNEQFF. Full variable domain (missing parts from reference TRBV5-1 and TRBJ2-1): KAGVTQTPRYLIKTRGQQVTLSCSPISGHRSVSWYQQTPGQGLQFLFEYFSETQRNKGNFPGRFSGRQFSNSRSEMNVSTLELGDSALYLCASTLSGAYNEQFFGPGTRLTVL.